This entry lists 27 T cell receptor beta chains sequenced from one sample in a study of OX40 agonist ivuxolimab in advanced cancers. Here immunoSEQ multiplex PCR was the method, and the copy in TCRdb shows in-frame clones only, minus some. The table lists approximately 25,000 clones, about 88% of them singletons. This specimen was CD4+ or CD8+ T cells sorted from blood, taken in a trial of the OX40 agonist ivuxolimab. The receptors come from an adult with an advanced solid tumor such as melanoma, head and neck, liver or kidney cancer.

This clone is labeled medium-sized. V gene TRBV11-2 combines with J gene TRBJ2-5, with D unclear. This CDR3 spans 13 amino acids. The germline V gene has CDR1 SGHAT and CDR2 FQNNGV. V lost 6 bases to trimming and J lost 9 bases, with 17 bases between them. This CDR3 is CASSQMDVRAQYF. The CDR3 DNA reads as TGTGCCAGCAGTCAGATGGACGTGAGAGCCCAGTACTTC. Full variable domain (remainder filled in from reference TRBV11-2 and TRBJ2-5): EAGVAQSPRYKIIEKRQSVAFWCNPISGHATLYWYQQILGQGPKLLIQFQNNGVVDDSQLPKDRFSAERLKGVDSTLKIQPAKLEDSAVYLCASSQMDVRAQYFGPGTRLLVL.

DNA for the CDR3: TGCAGCGCCCGGGCCGGGGGGTTCGACGAGCAGTACTTC. The encoded protein is CSARAGGFDEQYF. This chain links TRBV29-1 with TRBJ2-7; 7 positions agree with TRBD2. Germline assignment: CDR1 SQVTM and CDR2 ANQGSEA. This CDR3 is 13 amino acids long. Germline trimming cut 7 bases from V and 5 bases from J; bases unmatched to any gene: 11.

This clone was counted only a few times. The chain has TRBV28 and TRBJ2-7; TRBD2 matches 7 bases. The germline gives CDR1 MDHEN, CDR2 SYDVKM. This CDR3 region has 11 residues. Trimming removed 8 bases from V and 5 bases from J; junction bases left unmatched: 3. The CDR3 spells CASRAGDEQYF. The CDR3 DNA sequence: TGTGCCAGCCGGGCGGGGGACGAGCAGTACTTC.

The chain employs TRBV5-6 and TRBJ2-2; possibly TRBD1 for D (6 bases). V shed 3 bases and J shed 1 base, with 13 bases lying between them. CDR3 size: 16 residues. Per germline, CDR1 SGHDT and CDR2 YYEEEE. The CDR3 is CASSSADRMNTGELFF. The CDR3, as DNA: TGTGCCAGCAGCTCCGCCGACAGGATGAACACCGGGGAGCTGTTTTTT.

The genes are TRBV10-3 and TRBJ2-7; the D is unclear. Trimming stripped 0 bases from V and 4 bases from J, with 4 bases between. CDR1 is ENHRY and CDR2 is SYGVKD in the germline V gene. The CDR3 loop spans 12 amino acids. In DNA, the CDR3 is TGTGCCATCAGTGAGTCTCGGTACGAGCAGTACTTC. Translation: CAISESRYEQYF.

The CDR3 protein is CASSIYNSPLHF. Written as DNA, the CDR3 is TGTGCCAGTAGTATATATAATTCACCCCTCCACTTT. The chain is built from TRBV19 and TRBJ1-6, with D hard to call. Trimming removed 2 bases at V and 4 bases at J, with 0 bases between. Germline CDR1 is LNHDA and CDR2 is SQIVND (reference sequence). The length of the CDR3 is 12 residues.

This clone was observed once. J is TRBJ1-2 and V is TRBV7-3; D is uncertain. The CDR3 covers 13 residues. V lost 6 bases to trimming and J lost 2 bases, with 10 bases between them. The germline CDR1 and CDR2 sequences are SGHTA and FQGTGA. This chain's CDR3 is CASSLEQNYGYTF. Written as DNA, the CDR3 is TGTGCCAGCAGTCTAGAACAGAACTATGGCTACACCTTC.

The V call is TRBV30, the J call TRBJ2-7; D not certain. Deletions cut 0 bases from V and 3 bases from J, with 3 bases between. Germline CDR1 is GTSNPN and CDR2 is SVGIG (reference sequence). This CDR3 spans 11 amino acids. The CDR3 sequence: CAWSVGYEQYF. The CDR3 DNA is TGTGCCTGGAGTGTAGGCTACGAGCAGTACTTC.

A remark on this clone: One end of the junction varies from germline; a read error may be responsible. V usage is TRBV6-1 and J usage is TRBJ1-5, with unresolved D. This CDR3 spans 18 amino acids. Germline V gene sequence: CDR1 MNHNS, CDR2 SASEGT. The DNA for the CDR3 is TGTGCCAGCACTGAAAGGGCAGTTAGTAGTACCGTAAATCAGCCCCAGCATTTT. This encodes CASTERAVSSTVNQPQHF.

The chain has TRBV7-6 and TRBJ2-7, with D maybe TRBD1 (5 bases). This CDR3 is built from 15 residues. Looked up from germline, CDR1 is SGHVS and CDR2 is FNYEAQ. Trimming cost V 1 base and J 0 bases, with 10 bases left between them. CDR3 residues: CASSLVGGASYEQYF. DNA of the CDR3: TGTGCCAGCAGCTTAGTAGGTGGGGCCTCCTACGAGCAGTACTTC.

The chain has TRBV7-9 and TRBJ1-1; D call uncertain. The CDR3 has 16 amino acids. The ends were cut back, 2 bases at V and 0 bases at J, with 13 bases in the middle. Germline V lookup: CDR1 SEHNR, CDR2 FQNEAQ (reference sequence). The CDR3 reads CASSLFGITMNTEAFF. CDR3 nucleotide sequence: TGTGCCAGCAGCTTATTCGGGATCACGATGAACACTGAAGCTTTCTTT.

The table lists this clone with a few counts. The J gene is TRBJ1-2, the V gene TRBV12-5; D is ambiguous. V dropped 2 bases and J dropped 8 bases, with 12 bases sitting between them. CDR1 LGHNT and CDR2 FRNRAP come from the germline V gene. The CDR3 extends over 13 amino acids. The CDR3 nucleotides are TGTGCTAGTGGTTTGACTCCCACTGAGGGCTACACCTTC. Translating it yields CASGLTPTEGYTF.

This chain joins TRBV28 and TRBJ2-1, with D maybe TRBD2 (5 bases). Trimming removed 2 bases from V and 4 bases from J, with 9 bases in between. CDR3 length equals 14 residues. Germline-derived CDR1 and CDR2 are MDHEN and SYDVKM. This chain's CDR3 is CASSLHSGYNEQFF. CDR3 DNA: TGTGCCAGCAGTTTACACTCGGGGTACAATGAGCAGTTCTTC.

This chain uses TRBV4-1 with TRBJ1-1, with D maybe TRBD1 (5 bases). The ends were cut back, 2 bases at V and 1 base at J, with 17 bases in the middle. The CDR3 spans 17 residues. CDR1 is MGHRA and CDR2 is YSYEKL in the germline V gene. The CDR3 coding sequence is TGCGCCAGCAGCCAACGGGACGGAAAAAAACAGAACACTGAAGCTTTCTTT. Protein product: CASSQRDGKKQNTEAFF.

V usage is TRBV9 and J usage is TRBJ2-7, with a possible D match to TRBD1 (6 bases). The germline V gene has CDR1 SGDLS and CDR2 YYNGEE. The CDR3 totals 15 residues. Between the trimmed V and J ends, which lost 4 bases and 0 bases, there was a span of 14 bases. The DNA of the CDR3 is TGTGCCAGCAGCCCCTACGGGACACCCTCCTACGAGCAGTACTTC. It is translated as CASSPYGTPSYEQYF.

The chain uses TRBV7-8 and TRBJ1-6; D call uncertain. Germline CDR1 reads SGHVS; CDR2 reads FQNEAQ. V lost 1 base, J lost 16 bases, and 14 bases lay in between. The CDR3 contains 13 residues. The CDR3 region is CASSLVRWQRLHF. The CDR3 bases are TGTGCCAGCAGCTTAGTTAGATGGCAGAGACTCCACTTT.

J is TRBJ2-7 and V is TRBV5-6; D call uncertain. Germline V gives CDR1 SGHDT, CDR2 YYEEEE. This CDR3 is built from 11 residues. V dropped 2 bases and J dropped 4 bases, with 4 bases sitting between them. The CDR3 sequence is CASSFDYEQYF. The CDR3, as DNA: TGTGCCAGCAGCTTCGATTACGAGCAGTACTTC.

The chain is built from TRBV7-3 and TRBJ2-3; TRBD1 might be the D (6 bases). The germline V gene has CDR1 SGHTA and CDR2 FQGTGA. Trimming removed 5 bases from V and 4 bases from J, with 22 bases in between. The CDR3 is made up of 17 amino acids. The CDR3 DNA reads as TGTGCCAGCAGCCTTCCCGGCAGGGGAATAGAATCAGATACGCAGTATTTT. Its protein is CASSLPGRGIESDTQYF.

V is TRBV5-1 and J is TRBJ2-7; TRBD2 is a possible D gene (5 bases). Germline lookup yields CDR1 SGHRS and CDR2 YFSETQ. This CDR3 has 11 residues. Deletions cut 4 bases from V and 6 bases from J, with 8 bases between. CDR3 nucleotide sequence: TGCGCCAGCAGCGGTGGGAGCGAGCAGTACTTC. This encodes CASSGGSEQYF. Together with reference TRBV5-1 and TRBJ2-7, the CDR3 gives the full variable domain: KAGVTQTPRYLIKTRGQQVTLSCSPISGHRSVSWYQQTPGQGLQFLFEYFSETQRNKGNFPGRFSGRQFSNSRSEMNVSTLELGDSALYLCASSGGSEQYFGPGTRLTVT.

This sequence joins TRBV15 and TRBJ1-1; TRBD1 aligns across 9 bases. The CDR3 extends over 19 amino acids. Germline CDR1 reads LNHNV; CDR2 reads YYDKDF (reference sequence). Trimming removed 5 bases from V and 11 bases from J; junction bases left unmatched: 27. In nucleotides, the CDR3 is TGTGCCACCAGCGGACGGACGGGACAGGGTTCGGGGGGCCATGGGTCTGCTTTCTTT. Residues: CATSGRTGQGSGGHGSAFF.

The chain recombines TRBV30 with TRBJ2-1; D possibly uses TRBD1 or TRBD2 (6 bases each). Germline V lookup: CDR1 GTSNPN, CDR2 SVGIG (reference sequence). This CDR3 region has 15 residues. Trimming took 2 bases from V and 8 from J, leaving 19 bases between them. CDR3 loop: CAWSSRGGNVDEQFF. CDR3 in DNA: TGTGCCTGGAGTAGCAGGGGCGGGAATGTGGATGAGCAGTTCTTC.

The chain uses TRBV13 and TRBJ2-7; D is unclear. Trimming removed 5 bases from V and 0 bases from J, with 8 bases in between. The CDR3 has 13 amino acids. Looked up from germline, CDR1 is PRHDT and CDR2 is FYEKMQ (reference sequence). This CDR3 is CASSPRGSYEQYF. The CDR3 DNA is TGTGCCAGCAGCCCCCGCGGCTCCTACGAGCAGTACTTC.

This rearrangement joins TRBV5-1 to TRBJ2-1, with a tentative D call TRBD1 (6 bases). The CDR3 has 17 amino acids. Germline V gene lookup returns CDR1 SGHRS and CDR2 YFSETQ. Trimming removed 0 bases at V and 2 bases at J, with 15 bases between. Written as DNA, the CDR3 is TGCGCCAGCAGCTTGGTTCCGACAGGCCCACCCTACAATGAGCAGTTCTTC. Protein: CASSLVPTGPPYNEQFF.

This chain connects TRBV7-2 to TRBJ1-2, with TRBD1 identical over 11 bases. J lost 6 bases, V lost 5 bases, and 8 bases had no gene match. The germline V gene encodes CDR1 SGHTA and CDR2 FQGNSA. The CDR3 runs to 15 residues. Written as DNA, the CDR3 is TGTGCCAGCAGCCAAAGGGACAGGGGGTTACATGGCTACACCTTC. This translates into CASSQRDRGLHGYTF. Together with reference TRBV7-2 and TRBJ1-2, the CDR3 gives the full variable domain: GAGVSQSPSNKVTEKGKDVELRCDPISGHTALYWYRQSLGQGLEFLIYFQGNSAPDKSGLPSDRFSAERTGGSVSTLTIQRTQQEDSAVYLCASSQRDRGLHGYTFGSGTRLTVV.

The CDR3 reads CASSPGGQGYNEQFF. CDR3 nucleotides: TGTGCCAGCTCACCGGGGGGACAGGGTTACAATGAGCAGTTCTTC. The chain combines TRBV18 with TRBJ2-1; 9 bases match TRBD1. The CDR3 totals 15 residues. Germline-derived CDR1 and CDR2 are KGHSH and LQKENI. With V trimmed by 3 bases and J by 4 bases, 4 bases remained unmatched.

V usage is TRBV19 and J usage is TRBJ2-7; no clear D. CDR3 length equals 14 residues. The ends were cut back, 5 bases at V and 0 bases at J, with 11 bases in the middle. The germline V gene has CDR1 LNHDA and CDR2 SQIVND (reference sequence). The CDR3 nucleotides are TGTGCCAGTAGTCCCCGACAATCCTCCTACGAGCAGTACTTC. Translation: CASSPRQSSYEQYF.

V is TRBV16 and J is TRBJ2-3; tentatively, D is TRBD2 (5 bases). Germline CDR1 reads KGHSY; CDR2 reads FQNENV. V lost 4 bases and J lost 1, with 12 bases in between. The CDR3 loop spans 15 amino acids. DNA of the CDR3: TGTGCCAGCAGCCTTTCGGACTGGCGCACAGATACGCAGTATTTT. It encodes CASSLSDWRTDTQYF. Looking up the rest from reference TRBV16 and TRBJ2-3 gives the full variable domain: GEEVAQTPKHLVRGEGQKAKLYCAPIKGHSYVFWYQQVLKNEFKFLISFQNENVFDETGMPKERFSAKCLPNSPCSLEIQATKLEDSAVYFCASSLSDWRTDTQYFGPGTRLTVL.